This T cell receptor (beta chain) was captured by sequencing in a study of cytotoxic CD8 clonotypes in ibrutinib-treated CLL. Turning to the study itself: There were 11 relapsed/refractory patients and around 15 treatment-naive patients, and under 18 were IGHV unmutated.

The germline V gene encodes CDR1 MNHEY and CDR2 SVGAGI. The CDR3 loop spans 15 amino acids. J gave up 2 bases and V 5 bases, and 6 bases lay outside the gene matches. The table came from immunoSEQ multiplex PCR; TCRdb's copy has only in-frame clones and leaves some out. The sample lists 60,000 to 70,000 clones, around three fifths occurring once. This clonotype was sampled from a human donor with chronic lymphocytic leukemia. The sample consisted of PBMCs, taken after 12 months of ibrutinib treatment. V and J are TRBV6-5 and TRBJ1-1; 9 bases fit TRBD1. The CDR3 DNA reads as TGTGCCAGCAGTCACAGGGGGCTTTCTAACACTGAAGCTTTCTTT. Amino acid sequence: CASSHRGLSNTEAFF.